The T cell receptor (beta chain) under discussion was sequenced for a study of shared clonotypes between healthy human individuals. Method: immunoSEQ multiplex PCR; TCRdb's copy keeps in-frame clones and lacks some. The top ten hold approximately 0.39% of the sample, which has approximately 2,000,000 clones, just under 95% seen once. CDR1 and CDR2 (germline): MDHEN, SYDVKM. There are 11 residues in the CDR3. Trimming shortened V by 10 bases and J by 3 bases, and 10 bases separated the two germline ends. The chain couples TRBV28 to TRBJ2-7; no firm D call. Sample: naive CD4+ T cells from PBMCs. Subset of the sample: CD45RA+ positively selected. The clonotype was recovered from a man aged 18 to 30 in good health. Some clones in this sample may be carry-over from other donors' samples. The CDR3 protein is CATLSLYEQYF. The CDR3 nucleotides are TGTGCCACCCTTAGTCTCTACGAGCAGTACTTC.